The sequence of this TCR beta chain was determined in a study of CD8+ T cells in alopecia areata (dated by TCRdb to 2017 to 2018). Regarding the complete study: High-throughput TCRbeta sequencing was used to examine T cell clonal expansion in alopecia areata in both the C3H/HeJ mouse model and human patients. Clonality in the scalp was compared among normal scalp (n=4), patchy alopecia areata scalp (n=8), and alopecia totalis/universalis scalp (n=8). TCRbeta CDR3 regions were amplified by immunoSEQ multiplex PCR using 35 Vbeta forward and 13 Jbeta reverse primers. The RNA source kit depended on sample type: the PAXgene miRNA kit for fixed scalp, the miRNeasy kit for PBMCs, and the RNeasy kit for mouse skin. On the human side, TCRbeta sequencing was run on scalp tissue and on sorted CD4+ and CD8+ peripheral blood T cells from healthy controls and from alopecia areata patients with either patchy or totalis/universalis disease.

Library method: the immunoSEQ multiplex PCR assay. To provide template for TCR sequencing, every sample had RNA extracted and reverse transcribed into cDNA. SuperScript III was used for first-strand cDNA synthesis, primed with a 2:1 mix of oligo-dT and random hexamers. A synthetic immune receptor repertoire was used to gauge amplification bias, and whatever bias remained was removed computationally. The study's processing was this. Raw reads were preprocessed for error removal, and CDR3 was defined according to IMGT conventions as running from the conserved cysteine to phenylalanine. To get clonality, Shannon entropy was normalized by log2 of the number of productive unique TCRs and the result was subtracted from 1. Scalp TCRbeta sequences were cross-referenced with sorted blood CD4 and CD8 repertoires so that the CD4 or CD8 identity of scalp clones could be inferred. This is the immuneACCESS table as TCRdb keeps it, with only in-frame sequences that have V and J called. A part of the clones is gone; compared with another copy, unresolved V genes explain less than half, and the rest is unexplained. From that table come the V and J calls and clone size; the DNA was used to work out D and trimming. The sample has roughly 150,000 clones on record, around two thirds of them singletons. Of the sample, about 38% is held by the ten largest clones.

Reading the germline V gene gives CDR1 SGHDN and CDR2 FVKESK. The CDR3 numbers 15 residues from cysteine through phenylalanine. Only CDR3 DNA remains: 45 bases, in frame from the first base. V ends up 4 bases short and J 4 bases short, with an unmatched junction base count of 6. PBMCs were isolated by density centrifugation and stained for CD3, CD4 and CD8, and CD4+ and CD8+ T cells were sorted on a FACSAria. Scalp biopsies and blood samples were obtained from unaffected controls. Concerning this clone itself: Its antigen remains undetermined. No per-base quality is available; no much larger clone lies one base away.

Broad study findings and their caveats: Unlike mouse skin, which is dominated by gammadelta T cells, normal human skin has resident alphabeta T cells that are also sequenced, and this complicates analysis of the scalp TCR repertoire. Compared with normal scalp, lesional scalp, particularly in alopecia totalis/universalis, had higher clonality and more expanded CD8+ clones, which suggests antigenic drive. Shared TCR sequences between patients were less evident than in mice, which may be partly attributable to HLA diversity in the patient population.

The chain links TRBV14 with TRBJ2-1, with 8 junctional bases fitting TRBD2. Specimen: CD8+ T cells sorted from blood. This receptor was taken from a human donor in good health. The CDR3 has the sequence CASSRAGVSYNEQFF. The nucleotide sequence reads as follows: TGTGCCAGCAGCCGAGCGGGAGTATCGTACAATGAGCAGTTCTTC. The full variable domain, with segments outside the CDR3 supplied by the reference TRBV14 and TRBJ2-1 proteins, appears as EAGVTQFPSHSVIEKGQTVTLRCDPISGHDNLYWYRRVMGKEIKFLLHFVKESKQDESGMPNNRFLAERTGGTYSTLKVQPAELEDSGVYFCASSRAGVSYNEQFFGPGTRLTVL.